This is a list of T cell receptor beta chains from one sample in a study of blood T cell repertoires in COVID-19. Data came from immunoSEQ multiplex PCR; TCRdb stores just in-frame clones and leaves some out. The sample has tens of thousands of clones, roughly 90% seen once; the top ten hold around 3%. The source material was peripheral blood. These receptors were collected from a woman of 80 years or more with acute or convalescent COVID-19. The CDR3 runs from the conserved cysteine through the conserved F or W. D genes are given only for firm matches. Rows give clone size only sometimes, using once, few, many, or a class for an expanded clone.

d_gene,j_gene,abundance,v_gene,CDR3nt,CDR3aa
-,TRBJ2-1,-,TRBV6-4,TGTGCCAGCAGTCTGGAACAGGGCCCCTACAATGAGCAGTTCTTC,CASSLEQGPYNEQFF
TRBD1,TRBJ1-2,-,TRBV12-3/TRBV12-4,TGTGCCAGTGGGGACAGGGGGCAATGGGGCTACACCTTC,CASGDRGQWGYTF
TRBD2,TRBJ2-1,-,TRBV7-3,TGTGCCAGCAGCTCACTAAGCGGGACCTCCTACAATGAGCAGTTCTTC,CASSSLSGTSYNEQFF
-,TRBJ1-3,-,TRBV7-8,TGTGCCAGCAGCTTAGGACTGAACTCTGGAAACACCATATATTTT,CASSLGLNSGNTIYF
-,TRBJ2-6,-,TRBV2,TGTGCCAGCAGCCTTGTCTCGGTATTTGGGGCCAACGTCCTGACTTTC,CASSLVSVFGANVLTF
-,TRBJ1-6,-,TRBV28,TGTGCCAGTTCAGAGGTTTCTATCTATAATTCACCCCTCCACTTT,CASSEVSIYNSPLHF
TRBD2,TRBJ2-1,-,TRBV13,TGTGCCAGCAGCCCGACTAGCGGGGGGGCCGTGGAGCAGTTCTTC,CASSPTSGGAVEQFF
TRBD1,TRBJ1-4,-,TRBV28,TGTGCCAGCAGTGCCGACAGGGAATATAATGAAAAACTGTTTTTT,CASSADREYNEKLFF
-,TRBJ1-6,-,TRBV11-2,TGTGCCAGCAACCGGGACTTAAATTCACCCCTCCACTTT,CASNRDLNSPLHF
TRBD1,TRBJ1-1,-,TRBV30,TGTGCCTGGAGTGTAACAGGGGCGTTCACTGAAGCTTTCTTT,CAWSVTGAFTEAFF
-,TRBJ2-7,-,TRBV28,TGTGCCAGCAGTTTATCCGGGGAGCAGTACTTC,CASSLSGEQYF
-,TRBJ2-5,-,TRBV5-4,TGTGCCAGCAGCACAGACAGACAAGAGACCCAGTACTTC,CASSTDRQETQYF
TRBD2,TRBJ2-3,once,TRBV25-1,TGTGCCAGCAGTGACCAGCGGGGAAGGTATACGCAGTATTTT,CASSDQRGRYTQYF
TRBD1,TRBJ1-6,-,TRBV2,TGTGCCAGGAGGACAGGGCCTAGCTCCTATAATTCACCCCTCCACTTT,CARRTGPSSYNSPLHF
-,TRBJ2-1,-,TRBV5-1,TGCGCCAGCAGCTTGGCCCTGGGGCACCTTACACCCAATGAGCAGTTCTTC,CASSLALGHLTPNEQFF
-,TRBJ1-1,-,TRBV11-1,TGTGCCAGCAGCCGAATGGCGGTGAACACTGAAGCTTTCTTT,CASSRMAVNTEAFF
TRBD2,TRBJ2-7,-,TRBV15,TGTGCCACCAGCAGAGATTTCGGGACTAGCGGGAGATTCGAGCAGTACTTC,CATSRDFGTSGRFEQYF
-,TRBJ2-3,-,TRBV7-9,TGTGCCAGCAGCCCTCGGGGCACAGATACGCAGTATTTT,CASSPRGTDTQYF
TRBD2,TRBJ2-7,few,TRBV6-2/TRBV6-3,TGTGCCAGCAGTTACTCAATGACTAGCGGGCGGTTTTACGAGCAGTACTTC,CASSYSMTSGRFYEQYF
-,TRBJ1-2,-,TRBV28,TGTGCCAGCAGTCCGGGGGGGCGGACTAACTATGGCTACACCTTC,CASSPGGRTNYGYTF
-,TRBJ1-1,-,TRBV5-1,TGCGCCAGCAGCCTCGAGGGGAACACTGAAGCTTTCTTT,CASSLEGNTEAFF
TRBD1,TRBJ1-2,-,TRBV6-5,TGTGCCAGCAGCTCCGACAGGGGGCGAGGCTACACCTTC,CASSSDRGRGYTF
TRBD1,TRBJ2-1,once,TRBV28,TGTGCCAGCAGTTTGGCCGGGACAGGGGGCTACAATGAGCAGTTCTTC,CASSLAGTGGYNEQFF
TRBD1,TRBJ1-3,-,TRBV19,TGTGCCAGTAGCCCCAGGGGGCAGAAGGGAAACACCATATATTTT,CASSPRGQKGNTIYF